These T cell receptor beta chains were read from a single sample in a study of blood T cell repertoires in COVID-19. The protocol was immunoSEQ multiplex PCR, while the TCRdb copy is restricted to in-frame clones and leaves out a portion. Of 350,000 to 450,000 clones in the sample, 70% to 90% were seen once. The sample was peripheral blood. All receptors derive from a human donor in a cohort sampled during active COVID-19. Both conserved end residues are part of each CDR3. D genes are given only for firm matches. Clone size is given for some rows only: seen once, a few or many times, or a class if the clone is expanded.

v_gene,len,j_gene,abundance,d_gene,CDR3aa,CDR3nt
TRBV6-5,14,TRBJ1-1,NA,NA,CASSRGSLNTEAFF,TGTGCCAGCAGTAGGGGGAGTCTGAACACTGAAGCTTTCTTT
TRBV6-1,15,TRBJ2-5,NA,TRBD2,CASSEVAGVWETQYF,TGTGCCAGCAGTGAAGTAGCGGGGGTGTGGGAGACCCAGTACTTC
TRBV3-1/TRBV3-2,11,TRBJ2-7,NA,NA,CASSQVGEQYF,TGTGCCAGCAGCCAAGTCGGCGAGCAGTACTTC
TRBV11-3,19,TRBJ1-2,NA,NA,CASSFRTDPGGPTNYGYTF,TGTGCCAGCAGCTTTCGCACGGATCCGGGGGGCCCCACTAACTATGGCTACACCTTC
TRBV4-1,15,TRBJ1-2,NA,NA,CASSQEGLVHYGYTF,TGCGCCAGCAGCCAGGAGGGGTTAGTCCACTATGGCTACACCTTC
TRBV4-1,14,TRBJ1-6,NA,NA,CARDTISYNSPLHF,TGCGCCCGGGACACCATCTCCTATAATTCACCCCTCCACTTT
TRBV11-3,13,TRBJ2-7,NA,NA,CASSPGRDGEQYF,TGTGCCAGCAGCCCTGGGCGTGATGGCGAGCAGTACTTC
TRBV5-1,16,TRBJ1-3,NA,NA,CASSLGSTRSGNTIYF,TGCGCCAGCAGCTTGGGTTCCACTAGATCTGGAAACACCATATATTTT
TRBV2,15,TRBJ1-5,once,TRBD1,CASSVDRGLGQPQHF,TGTGCCAGCAGTGTTGACAGGGGGCTAGGTCAGCCCCAGCATTTT
TRBV27,15,TRBJ2-7,NA,TRBD2,CASSLYGLAVYEQYF,TGTGCCAGCAGTTTATATGGACTAGCGGTATACGAGCAGTACTTC
TRBV3-1/TRBV3-2,21,TRBJ1-5,NA,TRBD1,CASSQEERTSDRERENQPQHF,TGTGCCAGCAGCCAAGAGGAGAGGACTTCGGACAGGGAGAGGGAGAATCAGCCCCAGCATTTT
TRBV7-9,13,TRBJ1-1,few,NA,CASSRTGNTEAFF,TGTGCCAGCAGCCGTACAGGGAACACTGAAGCTTTCTTT
TRBV5-1,15,TRBJ2-5,NA,NA,CASSLFDTLQETQYF,TGCGCCAGCAGCTTATTTGACACCCTACAAGAGACCCAGTACTTC
TRBV3-1/TRBV3-2,17,TRBJ2-1,NA,NA,CASSQGPAGDSYNEQFF,TGTGCCAGCAGCCAAGGACCCGCAGGGGACTCCTACAATGAGCAGTTCTTC
TRBV4-1,15,TRBJ1-2,NA,TRBD1,CASSLAGTGVKGYTF,TGCGCCAGCAGCCTGGCTGGGACAGGGGTAAAGGGCTACACCTTC
TRBV15,14,TRBJ1-3,NA,NA,CATARSSGANTIYF,TGTGCCACCGCCCGAAGTTCAGGGGCGAACACCATATATTTT
TRBV3-1/TRBV3-2,14,TRBJ1-6,NA,NA,CASSQGEGDSPLHF,TGTGCCAGCAGCCAAGGAGAAGGGGATTCACCCCTCCACTTT
TRBV15,15,TRBJ1-6,NA,NA,CATSFPGGLYSPLHF,TGTGCCACCAGCTTCCCGGGAGGACTATATTCACCCCTCCACTTT
TRBV28,18,TRBJ2-7,NA,TRBD2,CASNPGLAGAIISYEQYF,TGTGCCAGCAACCCGGGACTAGCGGGAGCCATAATCTCCTACGAGCAGTACTTC
TRBV7-2,14,TRBJ1-1,NA,NA,CASSLVPVATEAFF,TGTGCCAGCAGCTTAGTTCCAGTGGCAACCGAAGCTTTCTTT
TRBV5-1,17,TRBJ1-1,few,TRBD1,CASSLGTGGTMNTEAFF,TGCGCCAGCAGCTTGGGGACAGGAGGGACCATGAACACTGAAGCTTTCTTT
TRBV3-1/TRBV3-2,15,TRBJ2-7,NA,TRBD2,CASSQALLSGEEQYF,TGTGCCAGCAGCCAAGCCCTCCTTAGCGGGGAAGAGCAGTACTTC
TRBV5-1,16,TRBJ2-3,NA,TRBD2,CASSVTGRGGTDTQYF,TGCGCCAGCAGTGTCACCGGGCGGGGGGGCACAGATACGCAGTATTTT
TRBV25-1,13,TRBJ1-5,NA,NA,CASSQGKDQPQHF,TGTGCCAGCAGCCAGGGGAAGGATCAGCCCCAGCATTTT
TRBV19,14,TRBJ1-5,once,NA,CASQDSYSNQPQHF,TGTGCCAGTCAAGACAGTTATAGCAATCAGCCCCAGCATTTT
TRBV5-1,14,TRBJ2-5,NA,TRBD1,CASKKPGQQETQYF,TGCGCCAGCAAGAAACCGGGACAGCAAGAGACCCAGTACTTC
TRBV7-3,13,TRBJ2-1,NA,NA,CASSPGSYNEQFF,TGTGCCAGCAGCCCCGGCTCCTACAATGAGCAGTTCTTC
TRBV6-1,17,TRBJ1-6,NA,NA,CASSGYSGFSYNSPLHF,TGTGCCAGCAGTGGCTACAGCGGCTTCTCCTATAATTCACCCCTCCACTTT
TRBV7-2,15,TRBJ2-5,NA,NA,CASSLREPYQETQYF,TGTGCCAGCAGCTTACGAGAACCGTACCAAGAGACCCAGTACTTC
TRBV5-1,16,TRBJ2-2,NA,NA,CASSLDIGRNTGELFF,TGCGCCAGCAGCTTAGACATCGGAAGGAACACCGGGGAGCTGTTTTTT
TRBV7-9,18,TRBJ2-6,NA,TRBD2,CASRSGLAGVGGANVLTF,TGTGCCAGCAGGTCGGGACTAGCGGGAGTTGGCGGGGCCAACGTCCTGACTTTC
TRBV5-4,18,TRBJ2-6,NA,TRBD2,CASSLVPSGRSGANVLTF,TGTGCCAGCAGCTTGGTTCCTAGCGGGAGATCAGGGGCCAACGTCCTGACTTTC
TRBV5-4,14,TRBJ2-7,NA,TRBD2,CASSPPGGSYEQYF,TGTGCCAGCAGCCCCCCGGGGGGGTCCTACGAGCAGTACTTC
TRBV5-4,17,TRBJ2-1,NA,TRBD2,CASSTGLAGVTLNEQFF,TGTGCCAGCAGCACGGGACTAGCGGGAGTTACCCTCAATGAGCAGTTCTTC
TRBV20-1,14,TRBJ1-5,NA,NA,CSASNPGGSQPQHF,TGCAGTGCTAGTAATCCGGGTGGGAGTCAGCCCCAGCATTTT
TRBV28,14,TRBJ1-1,few,NA,CASSLPTDNTEAFF,TGTGCCAGCAGTTTGCCGACAGATAACACTGAAGCTTTCTTT
TRBV5-1,15,TRBJ2-7,NA,NA,CASSWGDPSRDEQYF,TGCGCCAGCAGCTGGGGGGACCCAAGCAGGGACGAGCAGTACTTC
TRBV7-9,18,TRBJ2-3,many,NA,CASSTPRVRVSSTDTQYF,TGTGCCAGCAGCACCCCCAGGGTCAGGGTGTCTAGCACAGATACGCAGTATTTT
TRBV3-1/TRBV3-2,20,TRBJ2-6,NA,NA,CASSQDLRQVIISGANVLTF,TGTGCCAGCAGCCAAGATCTGAGACAGGTTATTATCTCTGGGGCCAACGTCCTGACTTTC
TRBV18,16,TRBJ2-3,NA,NA,CASSPIAGSSTDTQYF,TGTGCCAGCTCACCAATCGCAGGATCTAGCACAGATACGCAGTATTTT
TRBV6-6,13,TRBJ2-7,many,NA,CASSFALLYEQYF,TGTGCCAGCAGTTTCGCCTTACTCTACGAGCAGTACTTC
TRBV4-1,16,TRBJ1-6,NA,NA,CASSQQLGDFGSPLHF,TGCGCCAGCAGCCAACAGTTGGGGGACTTCGGCTCACCCCTCCACTTT
TRBV30,21,TRBJ2-1,NA,TRBD2,CAWRIYPGLAGGPVPFNEQFF,TGTGCCTGGAGGATCTATCCGGGACTAGCGGGAGGGCCTGTGCCTTTCAATGAGCAGTTCTTC
TRBV28,14,TRBJ2-7,NA,TRBD2,CASSWGGSSYEQYF,TGTGCCAGCAGTTGGGGGGGGAGCTCCTACGAGCAGTACTTC
TRBV18,14,TRBJ1-2,NA,NA,CASSPRSIDYGYTF,TGTGCCAGCTCACCACGGAGTATCGACTATGGCTACACCTTC
TRBV6-9,14,TRBJ2-1,NA,TRBD2,CASSYPTSPNEQFF,TGTGCCAGCAGTTACCCGACTAGCCCCAATGAGCAGTTCTTC
TRBV10-3,12,TRBJ2-5,NA,NA,CAISEVEETQYF,TGTGCCATCAGTGAGGTAGAAGAGACCCAGTACTTC
TRBV29-1,14,TRBJ1-2,NA,NA,CSVGEGPGLYGYTF,TGCAGCGTTGGAGAAGGGCCGGGACTCTATGGCTACACCTTC
TRBV11-3,13,TRBJ2-7,NA,NA,CASSPSGDYEQYF,TGTGCCAGCAGCCCATCCGGGGACTACGAGCAGTACTTC
TRBV25-1,17,TRBJ2-1,NA,NA,CASSVSQGSQGYNEQFF,TGTGCCAGCAGTGTGTCCCAGGGGTCTCAGGGCTACAATGAGCAGTTCTTC
TRBV7-9,15,TRBJ2-3,NA,TRBD2,CASSPLSGGGDTQYF,TGTGCCAGCAGCCCTCTTAGCGGGGGTGGGGATACGCAGTATTTT
TRBV13,16,TRBJ2-3,NA,TRBD2,CASSLELAGGEDTQYF,TGTGCCAGCAGCTTAGAACTAGCGGGGGGGGAAGATACGCAGTATTTT
TRBV5-1,16,TRBJ2-1,NA,NA,CASSLGLSGSYNEQFF,TGCGCCAGCAGCCTGGGCCTGTCGGGCTCCTACAATGAGCAGTTCTTC